This T cell receptor (beta chain) was sequenced for a study of blood T cell repertoires in COVID-19. Study information: PBMCs, B-cell-depleted T cells, or T cells were the source of the cDNA or gDNA that made up the material.

Generated by immunoSEQ multiplex PCR, the TCRdb table keeps only in-frame clones and is missing some. The table records tens of thousands of clones, approximately 83% of them present only once. The CDR3 loop spans 17 amino acids. Germline values: CDR1 LGHDT, CDR2 YNNKEL (reference sequence). V shed 0 bases and J 5 bases; nucleotides not matched to a gene: 9. The TCR sequence derives from a human donor in a cohort sampled during active COVID-19. The chain couples TRBV3-1 (or the pseudogene TRBV3-2) to TRBJ1-5, with 8 bases matching TRBD1. The specimen was peripheral blood. CDR3: CASSQDWYGQGDQPQHF. CDR3 DNA sequence: TGTGCCAGCAGCCAAGATTGGTACGGACAGGGCGATCAGCCCCAGCATTTT.